This TCR beta chain appears in the sequencing data of a study of blood T cell repertoires in COVID-19. Germline CDR1 is SGHVS and CDR2 is FQNEAQ. V gave up 5 bases and J gave up 4 bases, with 9 bases separating them. The CDR3 spans 13 residues. Participant age was roughly 18 to 100 years, and participants resided in fewer than 25 US areas. Cohorts were based on clinical histories the participants reported. The recovered donors of Cohort 3 showed two negative PCRs, clearance, or symptom resolution. Assay used: immunoSEQ multiplex PCR; TCRdb lists only in-frame clones, some missing. The sample has about 150,000 clones, roughly 89% seen once; the top ten hold around 4.2%.

Sequencing was done on a sample of PBMCs or T cells enriched from blood (not recorded which). The J gene is TRBJ1-5, the V gene TRBV7-8, with D perhaps matching TRBD1 (5 bases). The receptor was derived from a man in his fifties who had recovered from COVID-19. CDR3 nucleotide sequence: TGTGCCAGCAGCAAGACAGATAATCAGCCCCAGCATTTT. Encoded protein: CASSKTDNQPQHF. Variable domain in full (rest from reference TRBV7-8 and TRBJ1-5): GAGVSQSPRYKVAKRGQDVALRCDPISGHVSLFWYQQALGQGPEFLTYFQNEAQLDKSGLPSDRFFAERPEGSVSTLKIQRTQQEDSAVYLCASSKTDNQPQHFGDGTRLSIL.